This TCR beta chain was captured by sequencing in a study of yellow fever vaccine responses in identical twins. CDR3 length: 17 amino acids. J lost 3 bases, V lost 5 bases, and 11 bases had no gene match. CDR1 and CDR2 (germline): ENHRY, SYGVKD. TCRdb ran MiXCR on the RT-PCR reads and lists one entry per CDR3 protein. The profile shows fewer than 6,000 distinct CDR3 sequences, about 69% of them singletons. This specimen consisted of T cells from blood (PBMCs), unsorted or a sorted subset (not recorded which), obtained before or after yellow fever vaccination (not recorded which). The chain combines TRBV10-3 with TRBJ2-3; 10 nucleotides line up with TRBD2. This receptor was identified in a woman aged 18-35 years who received the yellow fever vaccine. The CDR3 region is CAISTSSSGSWTDTQYF. The DNA for the CDR3 is TGTGCCATCAGTACTTCCTCTAGCGGGAGTTGGACAGATACGCAGTATTTT.